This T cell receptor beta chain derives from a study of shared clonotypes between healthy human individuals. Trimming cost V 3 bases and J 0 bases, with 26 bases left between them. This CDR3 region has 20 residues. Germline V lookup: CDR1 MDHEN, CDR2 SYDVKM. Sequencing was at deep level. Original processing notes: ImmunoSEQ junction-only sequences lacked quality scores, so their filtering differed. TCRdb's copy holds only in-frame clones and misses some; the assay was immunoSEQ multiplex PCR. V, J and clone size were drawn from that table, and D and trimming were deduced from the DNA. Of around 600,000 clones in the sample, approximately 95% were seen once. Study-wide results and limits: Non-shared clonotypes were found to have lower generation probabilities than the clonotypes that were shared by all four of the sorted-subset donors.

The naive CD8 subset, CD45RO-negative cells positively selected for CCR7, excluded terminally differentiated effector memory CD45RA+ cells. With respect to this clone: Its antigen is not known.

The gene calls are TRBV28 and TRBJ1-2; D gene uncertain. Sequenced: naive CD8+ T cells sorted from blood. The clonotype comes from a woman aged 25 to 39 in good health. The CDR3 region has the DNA TGTGCCAGCAGTTTTTTGGACCCGATGGTCCGGCTTCCAGCTAACTATGGCTACACCTTC. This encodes CASSFLDPMVRLPANYGYTF.